Listed here are 9 T cell receptor beta chains from one sample, sequenced in a study of blood T cell repertoires in COVID-19. Data came from immunoSEQ multiplex PCR; TCRdb stores just in-frame clones and leaves some out. The sample lists hundreds of thousands of clones, about 73% occurring once. The specimen sequenced was peripheral blood. The receptor source for this set is a woman older than 75 with acute or convalescent COVID-19.

This sequence joins TRBV19 and TRBJ2-6, with D possibly being TRBD1 (5 bases). The V end was cut by 4 bases, the J end by 3 bases, with 7 bases between. The CDR3 contains 14 residues. Germline V gene lookup returns CDR1 LNHDA and CDR2 SQIVND (reference sequence). The CDR3 loop is CASSTGIGANVLTF. The CDR3 region has the DNA TGTGCCAGTAGTACAGGGATTGGGGCCAACGTCCTGACTTTC.

In DNA form, the CDR3 reads TGTGCCAGCAGAACGTACAGTGTCTCTGGAAACACCATATATTTT. This translates into CASRTYSVSGNTIYF. This rearrangement joins TRBV28 to TRBJ1-3, with D unresolved. Germline loops: CDR1 MDHEN, CDR2 SYDVKM. The V and J ends lost 6 bases and 0 bases respectively, with 12 bases between them. The CDR3 sequence is 15 residues long.

The chain is built from TRBV19 and TRBJ1-1; D remains ambiguous. The V gene's germline CDR1 is LNHDA and CDR2 SQIVND (reference sequence). The CDR3 covers 12 residues. The V and J ends lost 3 bases and 8 bases respectively, with 10 bases between them. CDR3 in DNA: TGTGCCAGTAGTATTTTGGAACAGGAAGCTTTCTTT. The encoded protein is CASSILEQEAFF.

The CDR3 is CASSTPGGKHEQYF. CDR3 nucleotides: TGTGCCAGCAGCACCCCCGGGGGAAAGCACGAGCAGTACTTC. The chain employs TRBV7-2 and TRBJ2-7; TRBD2 might be the D (6 bases). CDR1 is SGHTA, CDR2 FQGNSA, per germline. The CDR3 is made up of 14 amino acids. Trimming left V 5 bases short and J 5 bases short, with 16 bases between.

The CDR3 DNA reads TGCGCCAGCAGCTTGGGAGCAGCGGGAGGGGCCTACGAGCAGTACTTC. Protein product: CASSLGAAGGAYEQYF. This chain joins TRBV5-1 and TRBJ2-7; 10 bases line up with TRBD2. Germline loops: CDR1 SGHRS, CDR2 YFSETQ. The J segment lost 2 bases and the V segment lost 0 bases, leaving 5 bases of the junction unmatched. The CDR3 totals 16 residues.

Only one count was recorded for this clone. The J gene is TRBJ2-7, the V gene TRBV7-2; D might be TRBD1 (6 bases). The V end lost 2 bases, the J end lost 1 base, and 12 bases lay between the germline ends. CDR3 length equals 15 residues. Germline V CDR1 and CDR2: SGHTA, FQGNSA. Here the CDR3 reads CASSLLGAESYEQYF. In DNA form, the CDR3 reads TGTGCCAGCAGCTTATTGGGGGCAGAATCCTACGAGCAGTACTTC.

This clone has just a few counts. The chain combines TRBV7-9 with TRBJ1-6; perhaps TRBD1 as D (5 bases). CDR3 length: 15 residues. CDR1 and CDR2 (germline): SEHNR, FQNEAQ (reference sequence). Trimming stripped 5 bases from V and 7 bases from J, with 15 bases between. The CDR3 DNA reads as TGTGCCAGCAGCGCCATGGGGGGGTTGAATTCACCCCTCCACTTT. Translated: CASSAMGGLNSPLHF.

CDR3: CASSLSSNTGELFF. The CDR3 coding sequence is TGTGCCAGCAGTTTGTCTTCGAACACCGGGGAGCTGTTTTTT. V gene TRBV27 combines with J gene TRBJ2-2; D gene uncertain. The CDR3 runs 14 residues. CDR1 is MNHEY and CDR2 is SMNVEV in the germline V gene (reference sequence). Trimming took off 3 bases at V and 0 bases at J, with 5 bases between the two ends.

This clone was counted a few times. V gene TRBV7-2 combines with J gene TRBJ2-7; 10 bases map to TRBD2. Losses at the gene ends were 2 bases for V and 2 bases for J; bases not matched to a gene: 3. CDR3 length equals 15 residues. Germline assignment: CDR1 SGHTA and CDR2 FQGNSA. CDR3 nucleotide sequence: TGTGCCAGCAGCTTACGGACTAGCGGTACCTACGAGCAGTACTTC. This translates into CASSLRTSGTYEQYF.